The 7 T cell receptor beta chains presented below share a single source sample, sequenced in a study of beta chain features in type 1 diabetes. Broader study findings: TCRB CDR3s were moderately but significantly shorter in Type 1 diabetes patients in all four CD4+ subsets.

Sequencing targeted expressed TCRB transcripts, as all isolated RNA had been reverse transcribed. The assay was immunoSEQ multiplex PCR, and TCRdb's table has in-frame clones only and misses some. The data contain some 70,000 clones, just under 50% of them seen just once; the ten biggest clones take up around 0.72%. The antigens for these receptors are not known. The sequenced sample consisted of central memory CD4+ T cells from blood. These receptors all stem from a man aged 25 to 45 with type 1 diabetes.

The rearrangement uses TRBV7-2 and TRBJ2-3; 12 nucleotides match TRBD2. The germline CDR1 and CDR2 sequences are SGHTA and FQGNSA. Trimming at V came to 5 bases and at J to 6 bases, leaving 9 bases not matched to a gene. The CDR3 runs 16 residues. CDR3 in amino acids: CASSKSPSGGADTQYF. The CDR3 bases are TGTGCCAGCAGCAAAAGCCCTAGCGGGGGGGCTGATACGCAGTATTTT.

The genes are TRBV10-3 and TRBJ2-3, with D tentatively TRBD2 (6 bases). Trimming left V 10 bases short and J 7 bases short, with 18 bases between. The CDR3 extends over 13 amino acids. The germline gives CDR1 ENHRY, CDR2 SYGVKD. The CDR3 DNA sequence: TGTGCCAGCTGGGACTTAGCGGTCCATACGCAGTATTTT. Translated: CASWDLAVHTQYF.

This clone came up a few times. The chain employs TRBV6-1 and TRBJ1-1; D ambiguous. V was pared by 3 bases and J by 4 bases, with 12 bases between. Germline CDR1 reads MNHNS; CDR2 reads SASEGT. This CDR3 is built from 14 residues. CDR3 bases: TGTGCCAGCAGTGAGGTTTCGGTAATCACTGAAGCTTTCTTT. Protein product: CASSEVSVITEAFF.

The CDR3 DNA is TGTGCCAGTAGTAGTGGGGGCAGGGGCACCGGGGAGCTGTTTTTT. This sequence encodes CASSSGGRGTGELFF. This chain links TRBV19 with TRBJ2-2, with a weak D call TRBD1 (6 bases). CDR1 and CDR2 from the germline V gene are LNHDA and SQIVND (reference sequence). This CDR3 region has 15 residues. V was shortened by 4 bases and J by 4 bases, with 13 bases between the two germline ends.

This rearrangement joins TRBV9 to TRBJ2-5, with 7 bases that match TRBD2. CDR1 and CDR2 from the germline V gene are SGDLS and YYNGEE. The length of the CDR3 is 16 residues. Losses at the gene ends were 0 bases for V and 0 bases for J; bases not matched to a gene: 5. The CDR3 spells CASSVAAAGDQETQYF. The CDR3 nucleotides read TGTGCCAGCAGCGTAGCGGCTGCGGGGGACCAAGAGACCCAGTACTTC.

This rearrangement joins TRBV7-6 to TRBJ2-1; D ambiguous. Germline V gene sequence: CDR1 SGHVS, CDR2 FNYEAQ. The CDR3 spans 17 residues. The V and J ends lost 2 bases and 5 bases respectively, with 19 bases between them. The CDR3 sequence is CASSLKPWQRQNNEQFF. For the CDR3, the DNA is TGTGCCAGCAGCTTAAAGCCGTGGCAACGACAAAACAATGAGCAGTTCTTC. The full variable domain, its missing parts supplied by reference TRBV7-6 and TRBJ2-1, is GAGVSQSPRYKVTKRGQDVALRCDPISGHVSLYWYRQALGQGPEFLTYFNYEAQQDKSGLPNDRFSAERPEGSISTLTIQRTEQRDSAMYRCASSLKPWQRQNNEQFFGPGTRLTVL.

The CDR3 loop reads CASSLAGQGNTGELFF. The CDR3 nucleotides read TGCGCCAGCAGCTTGGCGGGACAGGGAAACACCGGGGAGCTGTTTTTT. This rearrangement joins TRBV5-1 to TRBJ2-2, with 9 bases lining up with TRBD1. CDR1 SGHRS and CDR2 YFSETQ come from the germline V gene. After removal of 0 bases from V and 2 bases from J, the junction contained 2 bases not matched to a gene. The length of the CDR3 is 16 residues.